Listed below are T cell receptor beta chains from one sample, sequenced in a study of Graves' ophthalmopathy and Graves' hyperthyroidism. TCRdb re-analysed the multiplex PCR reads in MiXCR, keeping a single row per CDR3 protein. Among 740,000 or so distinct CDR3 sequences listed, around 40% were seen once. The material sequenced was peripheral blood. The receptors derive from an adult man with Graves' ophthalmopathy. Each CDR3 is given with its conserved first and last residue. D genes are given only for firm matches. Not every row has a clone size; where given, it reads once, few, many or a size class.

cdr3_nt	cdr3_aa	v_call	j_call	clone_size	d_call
TGCGCCAGCAGTGAGTCCCCCCCCTACGAGCAGTACTTC	CASSESPPYEQYF	TRBV10-2	TRBJ2-7	many	NA
TGTGCCAGCAGCTTAGATTGGGGGGTAGGTGGGTTCGAGCAGTACTTC	CASSLDWGVGGFEQYF	TRBV11-2	TRBJ2-7	NA	NA
TGTGCCATCAGTGGGCAGGGGGCCCTCCTCTCTGGAAACACCATATATTTT	CAISGQGALLSGNTIYF	TRBV10-3	TRBJ1-3	NA	TRBD1
TGCGCCAGCAGCTTGGAAGGTTCGGTGTGGCCCCAGCATTTT	CASSLEGSVWPQHF	TRBV5-1	TRBJ1-5	NA	NA
TGTGCCAGCAGTGACGCGGGGGGCAGCACCGGGGAGCTGTTTTTT	CASSDAGGSTGELFF	TRBV2	TRBJ2-2	few	TRBD2
TGTGCCAGCAGTAAAGGGGGACCCAACTATGGCTACACCTTC	CASSKGGPNYGYTF	TRBV11-2	TRBJ1-2	many	NA
TGTGCCAGCAGTTACGGTGGGATCGGCGGCTACACCTTC	CASSYGGIGGYTF	TRBV10-3	TRBJ1-2	NA	NA
TGTGCCATCAGTGAGTCGGGGGAGTTCCACGAGCAGTACTTC	CAISESGEFHEQYF	TRBV10-3	TRBJ2-7	once	NA
TGTGCCAGCAGTAGATTGACAGGGAGAGGTGCCGAGCAGTACTTC	CASSRLTGRGAEQYF	TRBV9	TRBJ2-7	few	TRBD1
TGCAGCACCAGCGGGACTACGAACACTGAAGCTTTCTTT	CSTSGTTNTEAFF	TRBV29-1	TRBJ1-1	many	NA
TGTGCCAGCAGCTATCGACAGTACTACGAGCAGTACTTC	CASSYRQYYEQYF	TRBV11-2	TRBJ2-7	NA	NA
TGCGCCAGCAGCCAAGGACTGGAAGAGACCCAGTACTTC	CASSQGLEETQYF	TRBV4-3	TRBJ2-5	many	NA
TGTGCCAGCAGCTTGGCCGGGTGGGGACCCCAAGAGACCCAGTACTTC	CASSLAGWGPQETQYF	TRBV7-9	TRBJ2-5	few	NA
TGCAGCTTAGCCGGGACAGGGGAGACGAACACTGAAGCTTTCTTT	CSLAGTGETNTEAFF	TRBV29-1	TRBJ1-1	NA	TRBD1
TGTGCCAGCAGTCCCCGGGACAGGGAAGCTTTCTTT	CASSPRDREAFF	TRBV6-5	TRBJ1-1	NA	TRBD1
TGCGCCAGCAGCCAACCGATTAGCTCCTATAATTCACCCCTCCACTTT	CASSQPISSYNSPLHF	TRBV4-3	TRBJ1-6	NA	NA
TGTGCCAGTGGTACCCCGGACAGGGGAAATCTCTATGGCTACACCTTC	CASGTPDRGNLYGYTF	TRBV19	TRBJ1-2	NA	TRBD1
TGTGCCAGCAGCTTGGCGGCCGACGGGGAACAAGAGACCCAGTACTTC	CASSLAADGEQETQYF	TRBV5-6	TRBJ2-5	few	NA
TGTGCCAGCACCGGGACACTGAACACTGAAGCTTTCTTT	CASTGTLNTEAFF	TRBV2	TRBJ1-1	NA	NA
TGTGCCAGCAGACCAAGGACCACTGGAAACACCATATATTTT	CASRPRTTGNTIYF	TRBV12-3/TRBV12-4	TRBJ1-3	few	NA
TGTGCCAGCAGTTTATCAGACAAGTCGAACACTGAAGCTTTCTTT	CASSLSDKSNTEAFF	TRBV12-3/TRBV12-4	TRBJ1-1	few	NA
TGTGCCCCCGACAGGGTTAATTCACCCCTCCACTTT	CAPDRVNSPLHF	TRBV2	TRBJ1-6	NA	TRBD1
TGTGCCAGCAGCTTAATAACAGGGGGGCACGAGCAGTACTTC	CASSLITGGHEQYF	TRBV7-9	TRBJ2-7	NA	TRBD1
TGCGCCAGCAGCCAAGATCTGAGGCGGGAGCGTGACTATGGCTACACCTTC	CASSQDLRRERDYGYTF	TRBV7-9	TRBJ1-2	NA	NA
TGCAGTGCTAGAGAGAACACCGGGGAGCTGTTTTTT	CSARENTGELFF	TRBV20-1	TRBJ2-2	NA	NA
TGCAGCGTTAGGACCCTCGGGACATATGAAAAACTGTTTTTT	CSVRTLGTYEKLFF	TRBV29-1	TRBJ1-4	many	NA
TGTGCCAGCAGTTTGACAGACAGGTTTATCACCTACGAGCAGTACTTC	CASSLTDRFITYEQYF	TRBV25-1	TRBJ2-7	NA	NA
TGCAGCTCTCCGGGACAGGGGTTCACTGAAGCTTTCTTT	CSSPGQGFTEAFF	TRBV29-1	TRBJ1-1	NA	TRBD1
TGTGCCAGCAGCTTAGAGAGCATATTCCCGAACACTGAAGCTTTCTTT	CASSLESIFPNTEAFF	TRBV7-2	TRBJ1-1	NA	NA
TGTGCCAGCTGCCCCAGGGAAGATGAAAAACTGTTTTTT	CASCPREDEKLFF	TRBV9	TRBJ1-4	NA	NA
TGTGCCAGTACCGACACACCGGGAGGGATGGTCACTGAAGCTTTCTTT	CASTDTPGGMVTEAFF	TRBV19	TRBJ1-1	many	NA
TGTGCCAGCAGTTACTCGATTGGGCGGAGCAACTATGGCTACACCTTC	CASSYSIGRSNYGYTF	TRBV2	TRBJ1-2	NA	NA
TGTGCCAGCAGTTCTAGCGGGAGTCCGGGGGAGACCCAGTACTTC	CASSSSGSPGETQYF	TRBV7-9	TRBJ2-5	NA	TRBD2
TGCAGCGTTTGGGGGGGACAGGCACCTAACTATGGCTACACCTTC	CSVWGGQAPNYGYTF	TRBV29-1	TRBJ1-2	NA	TRBD1
TGTGCCATCAGTGAATTTAGCGCATCTGGCTACACCTTC	CAISEFSASGYTF	TRBV10-3	TRBJ1-2	NA	NA
TGTGCCAGCAGCTTAGGACAGGGGGCGCTTTCTTTTTCACCCCTCCACTTT	CASSLGQGALSFSPLHF	TRBV7-9	TRBJ1-6	many	TRBD1
TGTGCCAGCAGTGGGACAGGGGACACCTACGAGCAGTACTTC	CASSGTGDTYEQYF	TRBV2	TRBJ2-7	NA	TRBD1
TGTGCCAGCAGTTCCGGCAGCAAGTCAAGCAATCAGCCCCAGCATTTT	CASSSGSKSSNQPQHF	TRBV2	TRBJ1-5	few	NA
TGCAGTGCTAAGGGACAGGGAAGAGATTCACCCCTCCACTTT	CSAKGQGRDSPLHF	TRBV20-1	TRBJ1-6	few	TRBD1
TGTGCCAGCAGTGACCGGGCAGCCCAATTCACCCTCCACTTT	CASSDRAAQFTLHF	TRBV7-9	TRBJ1-6	few	NA
TGTGCCAGCAGCACGGGGACAGGGCGTTTGGATGGCTACACCTTC	CASSTGTGRLDGYTF	TRBV7-9	TRBJ1-2	many	TRBD1
TGTGCCAGCAGTTTGGGCAGGAATTACTACGAGCAGTACTTC	CASSLGRNYYEQYF	TRBV28	TRBJ2-7	NA	NA
TGTGCCAGCAGCTTAGGGAGCGGGGGCCAGAGGGGGACAGAGACCCAGTACTTC	CASSLGSGGQRGTETQYF	TRBV7-9	TRBJ2-5	NA	TRBD2
TGTGCCAGCAGCTTAGCGCTAGCCGGAAACACCGGGGAGCTGTTTTTT	CASSLALAGNTGELFF	TRBV7-9	TRBJ2-2	many	NA
TGCAGCGCCACCCCGAGCGGCCAAGAGACCCAGTACTTC	CSATPSGQETQYF	TRBV29-1	TRBJ2-5	many	NA
TGCAGCTTAGGTGGGGCTTCTGGCTACACCTTC	CSLGGASGYTF	TRBV29-1	TRBJ1-2	NA	NA
TGTGCCAGCAGTTACACCCGGTTCACCGGGGAGCTGTTTTTT	CASSYTRFTGELFF	TRBV10-2	TRBJ2-2	few	NA
TGTGCCACCCTGGGGGCCTTGGACAGGAACTATGGCTACACCTTC	CATLGALDRNYGYTF	TRBV10-3	TRBJ1-2	NA	TRBD1
TGTGCCAGCAGCGTAGAAGCAGCCACCTACGAGCAGTACTTC	CASSVEAATYEQYF	TRBV9	TRBJ2-7	NA	NA
TGTGCCAGCAGCGTGACGAGCCGGGACAGGGGCCGTATTGACTATGGCTACACCTTC	CASSVTSRDRGRIDYGYTF	TRBV7-3	TRBJ1-2	NA	TRBD1
TGTGCCAGCAGTTCCGGACAGGGAGGTGGCTACACCTTC	CASSSGQGGGYTF	TRBV28	TRBJ1-2	few	TRBD1
TGTGCCAGCAGAAAGGGACTAGCGGGGATAATGCAGTACTTC	CASRKGLAGIMQYF	TRBV11-2	TRBJ2-5	few	TRBD2
TGTGCCACGAGAAAGAGGAGGGGGGACAGGAACTATGGCTACACCTTC	CATRKRRGDRNYGYTF	TRBV10-3	TRBJ1-2	NA	TRBD1
TGCAGTGCAGAAGGACACTCCGAAGCTTTCTTT	CSAEGHSEAFF	TRBV20-1	TRBJ1-1	many	NA
TGTGCCAGCAGCTTAGGCCCGGCAGGGACTATGAACACCGGGGAGCTGTTTTTT	CASSLGPAGTMNTGELFF	TRBV7-6	TRBJ2-2	few	TRBD2
TGTGCCAGCAGCGGAGAAGGTCGTGGCTACACCTTC	CASSGEGRGYTF	TRBV9	TRBJ1-2	many	NA
TGTGCCATCAGCGACAGGGTAGGAGGTCAGCCCCAGCATTTT	CAISDRVGGQPQHF	TRBV10-3	TRBJ1-5	NA	TRBD1
TGTGCCAGCAGTCGTGGGGCCTTCACTGAAGCTTTCTTT	CASSRGAFTEAFF	TRBV2	TRBJ1-1	NA	NA
TGTGCCAGCAGCTTCGACAAGCCCTATAATTCACCCCCCCACTTT	CASSFDKPYNSPPHF	TRBV7-8	TRBJ1-6	few	NA
TGTGCCAGCAGTTTAAGTCAGCCCCAGCATTTT	CASSLSQPQHF	TRBV12-3/TRBV12-4	TRBJ1-5	many	NA